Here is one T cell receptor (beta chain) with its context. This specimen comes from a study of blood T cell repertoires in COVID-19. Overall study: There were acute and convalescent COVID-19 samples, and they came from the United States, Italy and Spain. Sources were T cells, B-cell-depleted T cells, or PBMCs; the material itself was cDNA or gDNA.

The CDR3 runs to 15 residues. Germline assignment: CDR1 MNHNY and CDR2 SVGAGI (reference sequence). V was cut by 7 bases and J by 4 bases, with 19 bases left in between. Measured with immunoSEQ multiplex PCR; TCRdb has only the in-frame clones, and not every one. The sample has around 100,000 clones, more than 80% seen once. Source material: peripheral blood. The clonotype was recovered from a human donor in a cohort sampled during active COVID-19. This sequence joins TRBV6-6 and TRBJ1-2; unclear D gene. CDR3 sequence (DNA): TGTGCCAGCACCCTTTCCGGGGTCAGAGGCTATGGCTACACCTTC. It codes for CASTLSGVRGYGYTF.